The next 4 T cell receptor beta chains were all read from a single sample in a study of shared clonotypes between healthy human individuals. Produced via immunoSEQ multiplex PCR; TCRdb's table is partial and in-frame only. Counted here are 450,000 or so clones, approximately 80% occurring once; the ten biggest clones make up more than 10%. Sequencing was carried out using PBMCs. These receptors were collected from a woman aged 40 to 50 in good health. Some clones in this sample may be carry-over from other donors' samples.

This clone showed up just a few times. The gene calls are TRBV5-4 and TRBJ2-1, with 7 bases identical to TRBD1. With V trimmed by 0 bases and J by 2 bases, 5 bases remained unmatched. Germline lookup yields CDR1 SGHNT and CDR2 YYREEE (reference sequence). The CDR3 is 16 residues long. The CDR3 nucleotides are TGTGCCAGCAGCTTGGCAGGGGGTAACACCTACAATGAGCAGTTCTTC. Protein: CASSLAGGNTYNEQFF.

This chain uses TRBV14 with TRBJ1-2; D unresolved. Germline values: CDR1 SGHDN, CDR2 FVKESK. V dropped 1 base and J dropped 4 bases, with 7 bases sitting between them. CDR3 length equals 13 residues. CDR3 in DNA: TGTGCCAGCAGCCAAGGTGGGGTCTATGGCTACACCTTC. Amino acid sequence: CASSQGGVYGYTF.

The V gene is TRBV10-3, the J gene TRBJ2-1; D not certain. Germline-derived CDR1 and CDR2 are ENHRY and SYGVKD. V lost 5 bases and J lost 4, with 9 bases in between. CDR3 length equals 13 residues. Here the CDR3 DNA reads TGTGCCATCAGTCAATACAGATACAATGAGCAGTTCTTC. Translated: CAISQYRYNEQFF.

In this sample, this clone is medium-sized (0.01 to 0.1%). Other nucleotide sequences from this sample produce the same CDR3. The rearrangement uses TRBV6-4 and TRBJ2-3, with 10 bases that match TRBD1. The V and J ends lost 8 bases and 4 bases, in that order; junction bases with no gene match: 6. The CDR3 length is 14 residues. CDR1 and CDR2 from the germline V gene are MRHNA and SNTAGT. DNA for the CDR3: TGTGCCAGCGGAGCAGGGACAGGGGCAGATACGCAGTATTTT. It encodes CASGAGTGADTQYF.